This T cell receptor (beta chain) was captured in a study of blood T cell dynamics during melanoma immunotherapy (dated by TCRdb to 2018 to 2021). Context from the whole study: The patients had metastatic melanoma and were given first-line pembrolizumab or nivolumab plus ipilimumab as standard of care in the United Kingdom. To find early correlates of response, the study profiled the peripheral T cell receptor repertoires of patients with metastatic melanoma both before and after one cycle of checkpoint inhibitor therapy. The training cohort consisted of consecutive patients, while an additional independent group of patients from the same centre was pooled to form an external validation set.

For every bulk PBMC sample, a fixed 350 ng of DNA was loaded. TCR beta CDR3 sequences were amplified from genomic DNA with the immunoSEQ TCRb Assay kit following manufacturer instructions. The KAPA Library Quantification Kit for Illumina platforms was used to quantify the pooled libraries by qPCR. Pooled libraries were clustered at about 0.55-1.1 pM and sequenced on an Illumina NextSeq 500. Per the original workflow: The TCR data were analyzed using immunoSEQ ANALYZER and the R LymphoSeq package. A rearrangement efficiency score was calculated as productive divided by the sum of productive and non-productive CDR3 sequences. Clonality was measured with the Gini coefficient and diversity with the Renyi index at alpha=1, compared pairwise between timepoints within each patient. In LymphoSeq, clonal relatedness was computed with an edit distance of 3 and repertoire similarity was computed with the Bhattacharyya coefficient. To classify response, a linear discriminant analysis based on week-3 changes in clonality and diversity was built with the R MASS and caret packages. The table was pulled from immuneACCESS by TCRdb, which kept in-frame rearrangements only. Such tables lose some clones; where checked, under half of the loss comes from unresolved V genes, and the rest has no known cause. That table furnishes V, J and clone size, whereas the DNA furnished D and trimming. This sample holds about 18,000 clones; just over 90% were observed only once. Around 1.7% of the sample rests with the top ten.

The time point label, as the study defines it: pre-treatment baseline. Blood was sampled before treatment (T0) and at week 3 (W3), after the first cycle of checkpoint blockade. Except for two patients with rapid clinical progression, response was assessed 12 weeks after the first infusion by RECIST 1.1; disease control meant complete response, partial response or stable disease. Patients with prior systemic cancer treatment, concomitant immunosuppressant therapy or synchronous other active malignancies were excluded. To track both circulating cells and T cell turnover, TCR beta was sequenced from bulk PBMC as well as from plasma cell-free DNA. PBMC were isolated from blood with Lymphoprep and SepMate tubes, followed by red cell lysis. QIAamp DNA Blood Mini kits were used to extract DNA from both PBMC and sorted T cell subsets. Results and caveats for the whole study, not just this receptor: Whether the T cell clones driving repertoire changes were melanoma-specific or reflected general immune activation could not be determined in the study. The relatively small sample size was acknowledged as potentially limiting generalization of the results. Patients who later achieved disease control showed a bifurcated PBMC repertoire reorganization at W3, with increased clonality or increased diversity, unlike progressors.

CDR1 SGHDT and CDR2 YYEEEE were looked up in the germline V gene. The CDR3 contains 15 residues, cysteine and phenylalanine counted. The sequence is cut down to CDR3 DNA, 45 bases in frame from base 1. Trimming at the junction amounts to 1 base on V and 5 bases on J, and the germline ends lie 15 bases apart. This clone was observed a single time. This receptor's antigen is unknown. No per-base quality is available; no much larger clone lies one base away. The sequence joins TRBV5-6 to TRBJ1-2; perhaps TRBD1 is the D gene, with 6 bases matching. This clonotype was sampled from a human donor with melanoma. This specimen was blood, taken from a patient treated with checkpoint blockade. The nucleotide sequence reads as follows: TGTGCCAGCAGCTTGTTGGACAGCCCAGGTTATGGCTACACCTTC. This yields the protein CASSLLDSPGYGYTF.